Listed below are T cell receptor beta chains from one sample, sequenced in a study of early T cells in non-severe SARS-CoV-2 infection. TCRdb reprocessed the 5' RACE reads with MiXCR, giving one entry per CDR3 protein. In the table there are 65,000 to 95,000 distinct CDR3 sequences, less than 15% of which are singletons. This specimen was whole blood, taken at baseline. The receptors were gathered from an adult who was a healthcare worker with PCR-confirmed SARS-CoV-2 infection or an uninfected control (not recorded which). The donor label of this sample is uncertain. Each CDR3 is given with its conserved first and last residue. D genes are given only for firm matches. Not all rows give a size; the values are once, few, many and, for expanded clones, a class.

CSASLAGGITQYF TGCAGTGCTAGCCTAGCGGGGGGCATTACGCAGTATTTT many TRBJ2-3 TRBV20-1 TRBD2
CASSQQYPRRETQYF TGTGCCAGCAGCCAACAATACCCCCGTCGAGAGACCCAGTACTTC NA TRBJ2-5 TRBV5-6 NA
CASSAHSVGANVLTF TGTGCCAGCAGCGCCCATAGTGTTGGGGCCAACGTCCTGACTTTC NA TRBJ2-6 TRBV9 NA
CSVGLSEETQYF TGCAGCGTTGGTCTGTCAGAAGAGACCCAGTACTTC NA TRBJ2-5 TRBV29-1 NA
CASSPAGTDYKEAFF TGTGCCAGCAGCCCCGCCGGGACAGATTACAAAGAAGCTTTCTTT many TRBJ1-1 TRBV7-9 TRBD1
CASSYFFRGMNTEAFF TGTGCCAGCAGTTACTTTTTTCGGGGGATGAACACTGAAGCTTTCTTT many TRBJ1-1 TRBV6-6 NA
CASSRLLVGSYNEQFF TGTGCCAGCAGCCGCCTATTAGTGGGGTCCTACAATGAGCAGTTCTTC few TRBJ2-1 TRBV3-1 NA
CASSYGGQKPQHF TGTGCCAGCAGTTACGGCGGCCAGAAGCCCCAGCATTTT NA TRBJ1-5 TRBV6-5 NA
CASTPQWGYEQYF TGTGCCAGCACCCCCCAGTGGGGCTACGAGCAGTACTTC many TRBJ2-7 TRBV11-2 NA
CAISDRLDRTSYTF TGTGCCATCAGTGATCGGCTGGACAGGACGAGCTACACCTTC NA TRBJ1-2 TRBV10-3 TRBD1
CASSGWGNNEQFF TGTGCCAGCAGCGGGTGGGGGAACAATGAGCAGTTCTTC few TRBJ2-1 TRBV9 NA
CASSRLGTVEQYF TGCGCCAGCAGCCGGCTTGGGACGGTCGAGCAGTACTTC NA TRBJ2-7 TRBV4-1 NA
CSAPQGGGGTGELFF TGCAGTGCCCCCCAAGGGGGCGGTGGCACCGGGGAGCTGTTTTTT NA TRBJ2-2 TRBV20-1 TRBD1
CASSPRGVTGELFF TGTGCCAGCTCACCACGAGGGGTCACCGGGGAGCTGTTTTTT NA TRBJ2-2 TRBV18 NA
CASSLTIRTATDTQYF TGTGCCAGCAGCTTAACTATACGGACGGCCACAGATACGCAGTATTTT NA TRBJ2-3 TRBV7-2 NA
CAMLGQGNTEAFF TGTGCCATGCTAGGACAGGGGAACACTGAAGCTTTCTTT NA TRBJ1-1 TRBV10-3 TRBD1
CASSYGPSGIIPYEQYF TGTGCCAGCAGTTACGGTCCTAGCGGGATTATCCCCTACGAGCAGTACTTC many TRBJ2-7 TRBV6-5 TRBD2
CASSLAGRDGYTF TGCGCCAGCAGCTTGGCCGGCCGAGATGGCTACACCTTC many TRBJ1-2 TRBV5-1 NA
CATGGGLVNGYTF TGTGCCACCGGCGGGGGGCTAGTTAATGGCTACACCTTC NA TRBJ1-2 TRBV10-3 NA
CASSYRDSYQETQYF TGTGCCAGCAGTTACCGGGACAGCTACCAAGAGACCCAGTACTTC NA TRBJ2-5 TRBV6-2/TRBV6-3 TRBD1